The present TCR beta chain was sequenced within a study of cytomegalovirus exposure and HLA in healthy donors. Germline assignment: CDR1 GTSNPN and CDR2 SVGIG (reference sequence). Trimming took 0 bases from V and 3 from J, leaving 9 bases between them. This CDR3 spans 13 amino acids. In the PCR, 60 Vbeta and 13 Jbeta primers were used. The data were produced by immunoSEQ multiplex PCR, yet TCRdb's version contains in-frame clones alone and is incomplete. This table holds about 140,000 clones, roughly three quarters found once. The origin of this receptor is a male donor in good health and CMV-seronegative. The V and J genes are TRBV30 and TRBJ2-7; no firm D call. Sequenced: PBMCs. The CDR3 protein is CAWSVSEDYEQYF. For the CDR3, the DNA is TGTGCCTGGAGTGTAAGTGAGGACTACGAGCAGTACTTC.